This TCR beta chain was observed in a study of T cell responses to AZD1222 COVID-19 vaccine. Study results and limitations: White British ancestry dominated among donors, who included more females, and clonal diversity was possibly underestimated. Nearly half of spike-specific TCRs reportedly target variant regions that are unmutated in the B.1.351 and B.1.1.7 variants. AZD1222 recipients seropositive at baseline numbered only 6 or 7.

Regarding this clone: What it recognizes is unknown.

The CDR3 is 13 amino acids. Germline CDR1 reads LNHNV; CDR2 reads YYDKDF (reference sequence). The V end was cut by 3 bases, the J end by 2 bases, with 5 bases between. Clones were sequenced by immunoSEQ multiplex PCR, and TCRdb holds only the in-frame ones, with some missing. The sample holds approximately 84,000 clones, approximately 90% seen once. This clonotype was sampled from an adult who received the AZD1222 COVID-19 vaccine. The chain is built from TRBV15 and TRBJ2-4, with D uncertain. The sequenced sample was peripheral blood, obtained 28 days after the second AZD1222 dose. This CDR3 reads CATSSGSKNIQYF. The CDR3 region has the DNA TGTGCCACCAGCAGCGGGTCCAAAAACATTCAGTACTTC.